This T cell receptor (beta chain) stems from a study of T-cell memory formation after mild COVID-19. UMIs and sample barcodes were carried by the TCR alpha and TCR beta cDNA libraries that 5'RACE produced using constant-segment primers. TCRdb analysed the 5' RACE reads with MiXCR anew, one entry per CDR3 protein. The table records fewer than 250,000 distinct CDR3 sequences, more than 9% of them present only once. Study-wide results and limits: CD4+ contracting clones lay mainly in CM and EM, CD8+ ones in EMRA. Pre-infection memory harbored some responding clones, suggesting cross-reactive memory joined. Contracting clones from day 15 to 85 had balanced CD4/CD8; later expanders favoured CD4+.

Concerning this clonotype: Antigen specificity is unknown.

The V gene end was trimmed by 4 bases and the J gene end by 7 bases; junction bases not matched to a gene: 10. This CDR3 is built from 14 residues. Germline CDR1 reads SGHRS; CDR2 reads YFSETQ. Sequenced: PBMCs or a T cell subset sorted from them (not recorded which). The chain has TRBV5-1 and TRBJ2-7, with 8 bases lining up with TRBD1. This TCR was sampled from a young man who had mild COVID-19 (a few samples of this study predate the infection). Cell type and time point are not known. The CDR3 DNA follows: TGCGCCAGCAGCCACGGACAGGGTCGAGGAGAGCAGTACTTC. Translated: CASSHGQGRGEQYF.